The subject of this entry is one T cell receptor (beta chain). Using immunoSEQ multiplex PCR, the repertoire was profiled, and TCRdb retains in-frame clones only, with some absent. The data contain 95,000 to 120,000 clones, just under 85% of them singletons. The sample comes from a study of control samples from healthy donors and cancer patients. The germline V gene encodes CDR1 MNHEY and CDR2 SVGAGI. The CDR3 contains 14 residues. V lost 0 bases to trimming and J lost 2 bases, with 7 bases between them. The receptor's source is a man between 18 and 35 years old in good health. This rearrangement joins TRBV6-5 to TRBJ2-5; D unclear. The sequencing input was blood. CDR3 nucleotides: TGTGCCAGCAGTTACTCGCGGCTTCAAGAGACCCAGTACTTC. Its protein product is CASSYSRLQETQYF.